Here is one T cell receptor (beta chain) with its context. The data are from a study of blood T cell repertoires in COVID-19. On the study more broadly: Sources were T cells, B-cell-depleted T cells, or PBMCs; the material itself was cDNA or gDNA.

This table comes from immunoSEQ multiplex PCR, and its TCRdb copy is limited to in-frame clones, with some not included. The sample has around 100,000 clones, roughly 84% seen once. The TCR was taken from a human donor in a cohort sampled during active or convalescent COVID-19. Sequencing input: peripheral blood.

The CDR3 nucleotides are TGTGCCAGCTTCGGAGGGGTACAGGCCAACTCCTACGAGCAGTACTTC. Translated: CASFGGVQANSYEQYF. The rearrangement joins TRBV25-1 to TRBJ2-7, with D possibly TRBD2 on 6 matching bases. V was trimmed by 8 bases and J by 0 bases, leaving 20 bases between them. The length of the CDR3 is 16 residues. Germline lookup yields CDR1 MGHDK and CDR2 SYGVNS.